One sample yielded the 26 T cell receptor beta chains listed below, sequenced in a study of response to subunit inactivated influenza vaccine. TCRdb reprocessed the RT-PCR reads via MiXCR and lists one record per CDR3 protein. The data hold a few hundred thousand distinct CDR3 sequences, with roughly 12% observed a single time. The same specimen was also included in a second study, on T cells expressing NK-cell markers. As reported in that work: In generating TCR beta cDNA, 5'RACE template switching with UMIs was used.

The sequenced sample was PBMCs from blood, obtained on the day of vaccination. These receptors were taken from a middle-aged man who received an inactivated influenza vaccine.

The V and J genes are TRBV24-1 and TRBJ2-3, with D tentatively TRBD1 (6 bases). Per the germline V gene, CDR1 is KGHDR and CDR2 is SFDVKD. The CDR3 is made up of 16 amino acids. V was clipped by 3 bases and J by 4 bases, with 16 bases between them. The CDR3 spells CATSDRSRTVPDTQYF. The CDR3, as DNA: TGTGCCACCAGTGATAGAAGCCGGACAGTGCCAGATACGCAGTATTTT.

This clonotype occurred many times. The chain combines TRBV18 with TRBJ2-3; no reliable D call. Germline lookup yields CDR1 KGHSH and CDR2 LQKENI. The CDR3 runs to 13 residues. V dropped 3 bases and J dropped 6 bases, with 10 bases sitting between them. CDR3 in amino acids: CASSPTPGDTQYF. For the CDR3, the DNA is TGTGCCAGCTCACCCACTCCCGGGGATACGCAGTATTTT.

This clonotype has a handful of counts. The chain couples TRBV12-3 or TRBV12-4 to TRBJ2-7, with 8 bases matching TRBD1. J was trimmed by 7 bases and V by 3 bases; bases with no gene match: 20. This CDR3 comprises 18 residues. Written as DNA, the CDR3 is TGTGCCAGCAGTTTGTCGGGGGCACGACAGGGGATGCCCAGGGAGCAGTACTTC. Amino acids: CASSLSGARQGMPREQYF.

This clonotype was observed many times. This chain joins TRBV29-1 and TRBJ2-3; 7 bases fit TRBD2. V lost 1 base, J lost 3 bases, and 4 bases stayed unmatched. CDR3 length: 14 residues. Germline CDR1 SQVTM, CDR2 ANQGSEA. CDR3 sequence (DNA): TGCAGCGTTGAAGTCGGGAGGAGTACAGATACGCAGTATTTT. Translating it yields CSVEVGRSTDTQYF.

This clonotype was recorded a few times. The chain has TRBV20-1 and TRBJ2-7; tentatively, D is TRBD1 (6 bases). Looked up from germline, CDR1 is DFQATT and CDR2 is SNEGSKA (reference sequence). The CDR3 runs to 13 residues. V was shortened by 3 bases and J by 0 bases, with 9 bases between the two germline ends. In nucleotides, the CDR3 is TGCAGTGCTAGGCTACAGGGCTCCTACGAGCAGTACTTC. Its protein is CSARLQGSYEQYF.

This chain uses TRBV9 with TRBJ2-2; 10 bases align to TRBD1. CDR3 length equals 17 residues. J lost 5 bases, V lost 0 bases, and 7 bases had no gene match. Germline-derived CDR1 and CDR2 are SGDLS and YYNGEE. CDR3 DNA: TGTGCCAGCAGCGTAGCCGGCGACAGGGGGCTTACCGGGGAGCTGTTTTTT. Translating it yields CASSVAGDRGLTGELFF.

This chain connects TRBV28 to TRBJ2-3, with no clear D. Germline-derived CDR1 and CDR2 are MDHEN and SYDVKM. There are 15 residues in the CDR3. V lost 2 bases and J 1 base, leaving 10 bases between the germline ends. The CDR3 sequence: CASSLVDVGTDTQYF. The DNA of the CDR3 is TGTGCCAGCAGTTTAGTAGACGTAGGCACAGATACGCAGTATTTT.

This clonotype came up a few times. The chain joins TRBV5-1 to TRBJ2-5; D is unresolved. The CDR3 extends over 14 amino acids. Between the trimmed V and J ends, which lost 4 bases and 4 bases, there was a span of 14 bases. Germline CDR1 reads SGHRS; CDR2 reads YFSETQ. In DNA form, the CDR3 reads TGCGCCAGCAGCGGTACTAACCCGGGAGAGACCCAGTACTTC. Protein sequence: CASSGTNPGETQYF.

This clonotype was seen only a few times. For the CDR3, the DNA is TGCAGTGCTAGAGATGGGGCCGGGGGTTTCACAGATACGCAGTATTTT. It encodes CSARDGAGGFTDTQYF. J is TRBJ2-3 and V is TRBV20-1; a weak D match, TRBD2 (6 bases). Germline-derived CDR1 and CDR2 are DFQATT and SNEGSKA (reference sequence). V was trimmed by 0 bases and J by 2 bases, leaving 15 bases between them. This CDR3 spans 16 amino acids.

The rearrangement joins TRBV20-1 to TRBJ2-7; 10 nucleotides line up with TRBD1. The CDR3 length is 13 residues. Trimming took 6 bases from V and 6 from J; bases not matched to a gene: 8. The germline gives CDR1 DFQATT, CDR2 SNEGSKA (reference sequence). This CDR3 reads CSALGQGPSEQYF. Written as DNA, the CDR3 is TGCAGTGCCCTGGGACAGGGGCCATCCGAGCAGTACTTC.

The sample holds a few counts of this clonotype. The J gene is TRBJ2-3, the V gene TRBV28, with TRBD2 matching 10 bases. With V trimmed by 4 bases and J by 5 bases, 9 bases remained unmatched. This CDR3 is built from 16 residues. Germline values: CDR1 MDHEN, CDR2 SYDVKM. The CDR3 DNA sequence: TGTGCCAGCAGTTCATTCCCTAGCGGGAGTAGAGATACGCAGTATTTT. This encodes CASSSFPSGSRDTQYF.

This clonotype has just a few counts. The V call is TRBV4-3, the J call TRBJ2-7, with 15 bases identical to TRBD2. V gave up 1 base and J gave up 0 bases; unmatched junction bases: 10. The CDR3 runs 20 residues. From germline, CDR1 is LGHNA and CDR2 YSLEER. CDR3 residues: CASSQGTPGTSGGNSYEQYF. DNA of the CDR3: TGCGCCAGCAGCCAAGGGACCCCGGGGACTAGCGGGGGGAACTCCTACGAGCAGTACTTC.

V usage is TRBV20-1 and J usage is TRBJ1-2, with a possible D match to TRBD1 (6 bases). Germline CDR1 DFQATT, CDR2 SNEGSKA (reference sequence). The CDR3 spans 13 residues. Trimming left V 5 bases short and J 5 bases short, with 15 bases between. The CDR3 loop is CSAGTDRAYGYTF. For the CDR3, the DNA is TGCAGTGCTGGAACGGACAGAGCATATGGCTACACCTTC.

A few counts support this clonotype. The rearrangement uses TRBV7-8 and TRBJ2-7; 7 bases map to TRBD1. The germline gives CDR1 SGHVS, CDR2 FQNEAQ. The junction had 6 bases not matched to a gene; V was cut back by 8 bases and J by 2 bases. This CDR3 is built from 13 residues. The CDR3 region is CASGLGQAYEQYF. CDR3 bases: TGTGCCAGCGGCCTAGGACAGGCCTACGAGCAGTACTTC.

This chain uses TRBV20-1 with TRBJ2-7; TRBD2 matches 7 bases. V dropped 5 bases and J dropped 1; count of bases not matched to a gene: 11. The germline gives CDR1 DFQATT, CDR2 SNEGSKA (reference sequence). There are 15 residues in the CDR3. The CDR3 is CSALLGGGQSYEQYF. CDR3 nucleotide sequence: TGCAGTGCTCTTTTGGGGGGAGGGCAATCCTACGAGCAGTACTTC.

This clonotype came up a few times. The CDR3 region is CASSLDLAGGSDEQFF. CDR3 nucleotide sequence: TGTGCCAGCAGCTTAGATCTAGCGGGAGGATCGGATGAGCAGTTCTTC. The chain links TRBV7-9 to TRBJ2-1, with 11 bases identical to TRBD2. V shed 1 base and J 8 bases; nucleotides not matched to a gene: 7. Germline CDR1 and CDR2: SEHNR and FQNEAQ (reference sequence). There are 16 residues in the CDR3.

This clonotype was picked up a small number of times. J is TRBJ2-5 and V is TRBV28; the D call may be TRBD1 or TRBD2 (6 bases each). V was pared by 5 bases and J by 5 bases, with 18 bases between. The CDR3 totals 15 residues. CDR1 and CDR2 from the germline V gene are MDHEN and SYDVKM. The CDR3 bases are TGTGCCAGCAGTCCTTCTATGGGGGGCTCGGAGACCCAGTACTTC. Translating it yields CASSPSMGGSETQYF.

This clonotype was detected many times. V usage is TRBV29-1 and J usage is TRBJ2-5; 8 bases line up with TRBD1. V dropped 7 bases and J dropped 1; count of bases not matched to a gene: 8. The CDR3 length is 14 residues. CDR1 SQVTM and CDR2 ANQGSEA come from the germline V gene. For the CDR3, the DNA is TGCAGCGGGGCAGGACAGGGACTCCAAGAGACCCAGTACTTC. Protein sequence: CSGAGQGLQETQYF. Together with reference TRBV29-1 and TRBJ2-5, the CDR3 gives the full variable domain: SAVISQKPSRDICQRGTSLTIQCQVDSQVTMMFWYRQQPGQSLTLIATANQGSEATYESGFVIDKFPISRPNLTFSTLTVSNMSPEDSSIYLCSGAGQGLQETQYFGPGTRLLVL.

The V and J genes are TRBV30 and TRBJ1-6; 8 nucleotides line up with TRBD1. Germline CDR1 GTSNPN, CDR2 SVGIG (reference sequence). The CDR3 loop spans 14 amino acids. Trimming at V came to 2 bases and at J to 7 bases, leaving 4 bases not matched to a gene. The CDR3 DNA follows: TGTGCCTGGAGTTCGACAGGGGAGAATTCACCCCTCCACTTT. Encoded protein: CAWSSTGENSPLHF.

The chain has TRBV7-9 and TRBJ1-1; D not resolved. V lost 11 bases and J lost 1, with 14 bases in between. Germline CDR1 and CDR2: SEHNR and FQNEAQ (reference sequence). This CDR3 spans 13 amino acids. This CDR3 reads CAGLTRGNTEAFF. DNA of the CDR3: TGTGCCGGACTGACCAGAGGGAACACTGAAGCTTTCTTT.

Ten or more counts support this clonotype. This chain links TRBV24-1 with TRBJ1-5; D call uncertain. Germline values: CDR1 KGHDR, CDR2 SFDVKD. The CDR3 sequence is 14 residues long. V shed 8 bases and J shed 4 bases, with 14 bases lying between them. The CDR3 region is CATTSRHTNQPQHF. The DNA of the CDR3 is TGTGCCACCACATCCCGACATACTAATCAGCCCCAGCATTTT.

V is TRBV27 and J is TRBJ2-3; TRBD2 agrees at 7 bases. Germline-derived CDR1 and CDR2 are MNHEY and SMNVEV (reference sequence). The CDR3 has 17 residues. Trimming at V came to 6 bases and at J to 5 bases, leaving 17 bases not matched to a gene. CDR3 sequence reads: CASRVLAGEPGKDTQYF. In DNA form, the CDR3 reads TGTGCCAGCAGGGTGTTGGCGGGGGAGCCAGGGAAAGATACGCAGTATTTT.

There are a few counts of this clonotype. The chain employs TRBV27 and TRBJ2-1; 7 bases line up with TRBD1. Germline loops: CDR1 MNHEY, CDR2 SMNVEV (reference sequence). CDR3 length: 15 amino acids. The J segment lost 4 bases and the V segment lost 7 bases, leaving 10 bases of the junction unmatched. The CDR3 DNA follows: TGTGCCAGCATCTACACAGGGGTTGGTTACAATGAGCAGTTCTTC. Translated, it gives CASIYTGVGYNEQFF.

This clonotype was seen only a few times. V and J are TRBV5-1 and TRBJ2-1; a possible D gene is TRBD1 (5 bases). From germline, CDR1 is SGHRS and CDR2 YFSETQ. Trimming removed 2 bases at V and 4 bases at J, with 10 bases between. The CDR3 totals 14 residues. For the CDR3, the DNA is TGCGCCAGCAGCTTCCCGACAGATTACAATGAGCAGTTCTTC. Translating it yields CASSFPTDYNEQFF.

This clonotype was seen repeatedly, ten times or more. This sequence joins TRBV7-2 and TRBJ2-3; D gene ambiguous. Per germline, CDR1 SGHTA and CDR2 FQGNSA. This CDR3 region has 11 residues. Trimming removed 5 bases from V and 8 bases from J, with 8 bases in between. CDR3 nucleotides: TGTGCCAGCAGCGTGGAGAGTACGCAGTATTTT. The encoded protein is CASSVESTQYF.

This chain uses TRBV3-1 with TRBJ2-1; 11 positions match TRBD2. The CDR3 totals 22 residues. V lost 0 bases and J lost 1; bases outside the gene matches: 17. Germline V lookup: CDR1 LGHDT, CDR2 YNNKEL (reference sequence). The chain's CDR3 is CASSQEVGKTSGEHYSYNEQFF. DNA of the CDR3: TGTGCCAGCAGCCAAGAAGTCGGTAAGACTAGCGGGGAGCATTATTCCTACAATGAGCAGTTCTTC.